This TCR beta chain was sequenced in a study of CXCR3-negative and CXCR3-positive naive CD8 T cells. Points on this clonotype: Its antigen is as yet unknown.

Study-level points and caveats: When CXCR3-positive naive cells were set against CXCR3-negative naive cells, the former had more hydrophobic TRB CDR3s.

The CDR3 runs 16 residues. CDR1 and CDR2 (germline): MNHEY, SMNVEV (reference sequence). In preparing the TRB cDNA libraries, 5' RACE with UMI labels was used. No DNA is given; TCRdb re-called the 5' RACE reads and lists each CDR3 protein once. Recorded here are approximately 96,000 distinct CDR3 sequences; the top ten clones represent around 1%. Triplicate sorts, hundreds of thousands of cells apiece, were made for each CD8+ T cell subset. Cells that were CD45RO-CCR7+CD27+CD95- constituted naive CD8+ T cells. The sequencing input was naive CXCR3+ CD8+ T cells from blood. As to subset: CD45RO-CCR7+CD27+CD95- naive CD8+ T cells expressing CXCR3 (TNR3+). This clonotype originated in a human donor in good health. Some clones in this sample may be carry-over from other donors' samples. V gene TRBV27 combines with J gene TRBJ1-1; TCRdb calls TRBD1, which cannot be checked without DNA. CDR3 amino acids: CASSHHPRVMNTEAFF.